Sequencing of this T cell receptor beta chain was carried out in a study of cytomegalovirus exposure and HLA in healthy donors. Findings of the study overall: Later analysis placed DRB1 highest and HLA-C lowest in TCR association rates, which differed by HLA locus. CMV serostatus stood as the only immune exposure information on hand. Roughly even sequencing depth across donors was the assumption behind the presence/absence analyses. Cytomegalovirus association was listed for around 170 TCR beta chains.

In the PCR, 60 Vbeta and 13 Jbeta primers were used. Measured with immunoSEQ multiplex PCR; TCRdb has only the in-frame clones, and not every one. The table shows 100,000 or so clones, with approximately 12% occurring only once. As regards this clone: Its specificity is unknown.

From germline, CDR1 is SGHRS and CDR2 YFSETQ. The CDR3 runs 15 residues. V was pared by 0 bases and J by 2 bases, with 4 bases of the junction left unmatched. Sequencing was carried out using PBMCs. The rearrangement joins TRBV5-1 to TRBJ1-2; 7 bases align to TRBD1. The sequence was collected from a man in his forties in good health and CMV-seropositive. CDR3 sequence: CASSLGGQVNYGYTF. CDR3 coding DNA: TGCGCCAGCAGCTTGGGCGGACAGGTGAACTATGGCTACACCTTC.